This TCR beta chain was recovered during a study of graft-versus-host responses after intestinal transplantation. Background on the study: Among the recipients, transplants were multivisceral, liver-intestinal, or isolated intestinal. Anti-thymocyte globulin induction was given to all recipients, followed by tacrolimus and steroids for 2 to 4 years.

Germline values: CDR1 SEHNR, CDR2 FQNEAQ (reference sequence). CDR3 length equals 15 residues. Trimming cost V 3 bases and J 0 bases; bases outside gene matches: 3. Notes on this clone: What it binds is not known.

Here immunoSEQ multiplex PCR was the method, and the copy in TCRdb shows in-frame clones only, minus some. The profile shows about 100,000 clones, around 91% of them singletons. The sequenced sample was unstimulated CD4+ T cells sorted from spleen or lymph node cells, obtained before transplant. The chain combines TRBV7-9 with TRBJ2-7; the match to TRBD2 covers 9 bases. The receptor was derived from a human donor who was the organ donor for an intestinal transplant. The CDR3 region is CASSLSSGISYEQYF. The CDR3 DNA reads TGTGCCAGCAGCTTGTCTAGCGGGATCTCCTACGAGCAGTACTTC.